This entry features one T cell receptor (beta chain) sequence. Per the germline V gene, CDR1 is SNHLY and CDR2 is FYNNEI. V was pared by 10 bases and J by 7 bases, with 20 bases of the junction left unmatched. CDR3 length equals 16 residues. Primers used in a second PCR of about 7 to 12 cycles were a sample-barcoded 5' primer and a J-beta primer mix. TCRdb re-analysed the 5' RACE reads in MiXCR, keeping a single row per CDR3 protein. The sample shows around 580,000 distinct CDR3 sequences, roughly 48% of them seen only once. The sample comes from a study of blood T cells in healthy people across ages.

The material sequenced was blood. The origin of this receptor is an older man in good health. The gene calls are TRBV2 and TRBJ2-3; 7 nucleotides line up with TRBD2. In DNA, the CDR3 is TGTGCCACTAAATCCGGAGGGAGCGGGGACTTGAATACGCAGTATTTT. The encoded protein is CATKSGGSGDLNTQYF.